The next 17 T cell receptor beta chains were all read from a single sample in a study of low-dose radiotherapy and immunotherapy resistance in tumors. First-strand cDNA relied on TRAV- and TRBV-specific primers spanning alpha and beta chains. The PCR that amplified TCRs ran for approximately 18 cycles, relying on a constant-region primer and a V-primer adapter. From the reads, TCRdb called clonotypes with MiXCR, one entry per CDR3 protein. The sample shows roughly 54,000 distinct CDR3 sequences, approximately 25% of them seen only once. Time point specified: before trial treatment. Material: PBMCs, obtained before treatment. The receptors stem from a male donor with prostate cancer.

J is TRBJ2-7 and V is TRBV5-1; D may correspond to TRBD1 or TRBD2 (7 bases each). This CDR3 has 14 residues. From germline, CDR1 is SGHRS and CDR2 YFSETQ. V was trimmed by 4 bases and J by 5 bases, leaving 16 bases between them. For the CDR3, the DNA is TGCGCCAGCAGCCAGGGGGGGCAGGGGCACGAGCAGTACTTC. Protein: CASSQGGQGHEQYF.

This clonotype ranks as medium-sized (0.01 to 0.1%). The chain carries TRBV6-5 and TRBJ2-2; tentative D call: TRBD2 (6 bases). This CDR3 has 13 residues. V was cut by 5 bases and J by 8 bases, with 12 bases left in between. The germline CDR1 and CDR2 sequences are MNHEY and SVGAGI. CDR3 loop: CASSRPGVGELFF. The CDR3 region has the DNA TGTGCCAGCAGTCGCCCGGGGGTAGGGGAGCTGTTTTTT.

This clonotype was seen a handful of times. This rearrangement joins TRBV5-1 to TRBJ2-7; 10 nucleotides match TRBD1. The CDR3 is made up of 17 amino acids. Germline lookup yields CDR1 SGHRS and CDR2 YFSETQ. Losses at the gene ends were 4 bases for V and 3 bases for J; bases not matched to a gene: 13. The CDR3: CASSSTGTGVGGYEQYF. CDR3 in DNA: TGCGCCAGCAGCAGCACCGGGACAGGGGTTGGGGGCTACGAGCAGTACTTC.

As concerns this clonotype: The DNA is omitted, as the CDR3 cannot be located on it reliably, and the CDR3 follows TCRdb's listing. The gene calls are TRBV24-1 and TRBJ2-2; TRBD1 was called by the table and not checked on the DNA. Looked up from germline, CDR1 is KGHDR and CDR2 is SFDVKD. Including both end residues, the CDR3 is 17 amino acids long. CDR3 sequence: CATSEQTARKAGELFFF.

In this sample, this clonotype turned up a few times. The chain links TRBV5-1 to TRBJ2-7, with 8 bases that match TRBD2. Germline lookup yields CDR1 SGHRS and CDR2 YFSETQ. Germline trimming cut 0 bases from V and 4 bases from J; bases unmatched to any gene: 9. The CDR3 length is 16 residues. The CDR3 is CASSLGRWGGRYEQYF. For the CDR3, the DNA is TGCGCCAGCAGCTTGGGCCGCTGGGGCGGGAGGTACGAGCAGTACTTC. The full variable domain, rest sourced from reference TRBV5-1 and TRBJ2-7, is KAGVTQTPRYLIKTRGQQVTLSCSPISGHRSVSWYQQTPGQGLQFLFEYFSETQRNKGNFPGRFSGRQFSNSRSEMNVSTLELGDSALYLCASSLGRWGGRYEQYFGPGTRLTVT.

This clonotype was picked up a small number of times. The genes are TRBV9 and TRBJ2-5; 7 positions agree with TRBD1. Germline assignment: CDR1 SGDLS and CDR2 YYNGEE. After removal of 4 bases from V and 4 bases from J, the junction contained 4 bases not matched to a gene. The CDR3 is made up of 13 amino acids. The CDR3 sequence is CASSSDRAETQYF. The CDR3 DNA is TGTGCCAGCAGCTCTGACAGGGCAGAGACCCAGTACTTC.

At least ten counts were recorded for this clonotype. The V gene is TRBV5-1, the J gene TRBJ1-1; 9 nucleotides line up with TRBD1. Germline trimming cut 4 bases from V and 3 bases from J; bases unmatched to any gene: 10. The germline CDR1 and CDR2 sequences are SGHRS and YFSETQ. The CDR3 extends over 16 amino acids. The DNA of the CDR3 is TGCGCCAGCAGCCCTATTACACAGGGGGCAGACACTGAAGCTTTCTTT. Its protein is CASSPITQGADTEAFF. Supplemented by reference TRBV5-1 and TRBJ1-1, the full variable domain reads KAGVTQTPRYLIKTRGQQVTLSCSPISGHRSVSWYQQTPGQGLQFLFEYFSETQRNKGNFPGRFSGRQFSNSRSEMNVSTLELGDSALYLCASSPITQGADTEAFFGQGTRLTVV.

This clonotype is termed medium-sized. The CDR3 region has the DNA TGTGCCAGCAGCGGGGAGTTATATGAGCAGTTCTTC. It translates to CASSGELYEQFF. The chain employs TRBV14 and TRBJ2-1; TRBD2 might be the D (5 bases). V was clipped by 5 bases and J by 8 bases, with 10 bases between them. This CDR3 contains 12 residues. Germline loops: CDR1 SGHDN, CDR2 FVKESK.

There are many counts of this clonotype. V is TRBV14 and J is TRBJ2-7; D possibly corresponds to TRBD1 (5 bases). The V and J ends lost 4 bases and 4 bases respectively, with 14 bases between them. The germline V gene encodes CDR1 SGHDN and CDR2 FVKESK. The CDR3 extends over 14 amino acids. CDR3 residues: CASSLWTDSYEQYF. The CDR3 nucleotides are TGTGCCAGCAGCCTGTGGACCGACAGTTACGAGCAGTACTTC.

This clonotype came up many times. The CDR3 reads CASSIGLAGVSVREQYF. CDR3 coding DNA: TGCGCCAGCAGCATAGGACTAGCGGGAGTCTCGGTGAGGGAGCAGTACTTC. The chain has TRBV5-1 and TRBJ2-7; TRBD2 matches 13 bases. Germline CDR1 SGHRS, CDR2 YFSETQ. J gave up 7 bases and V 4 bases, and 14 bases lay outside the gene matches. CDR3 length: 17 residues.

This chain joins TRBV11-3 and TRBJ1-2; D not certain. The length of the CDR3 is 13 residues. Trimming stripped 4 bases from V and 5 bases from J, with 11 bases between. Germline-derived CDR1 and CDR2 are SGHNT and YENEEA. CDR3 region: CASSSPRRYGYTF. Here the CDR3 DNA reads TGTGCCAGCAGCTCCCCGCGACGATATGGCTACACCTTC.

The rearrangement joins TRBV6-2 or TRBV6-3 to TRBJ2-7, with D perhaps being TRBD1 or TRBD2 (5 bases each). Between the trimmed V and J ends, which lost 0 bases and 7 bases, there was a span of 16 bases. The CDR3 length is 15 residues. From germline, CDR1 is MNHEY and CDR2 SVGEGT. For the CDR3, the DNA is TGTGCCAGCAGTTACTCGAGAGGGGCTGCGAGAGAGCAGTACTTC. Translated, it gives CASSYSRGAAREQYF.

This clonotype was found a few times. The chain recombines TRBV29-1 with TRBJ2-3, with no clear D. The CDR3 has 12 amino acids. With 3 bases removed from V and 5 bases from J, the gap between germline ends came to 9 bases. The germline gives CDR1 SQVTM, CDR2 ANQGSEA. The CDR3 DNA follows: TGCAGCGTTGAGGGGATGGGAGATACGCAGTATTTT. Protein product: CSVEGMGDTQYF.

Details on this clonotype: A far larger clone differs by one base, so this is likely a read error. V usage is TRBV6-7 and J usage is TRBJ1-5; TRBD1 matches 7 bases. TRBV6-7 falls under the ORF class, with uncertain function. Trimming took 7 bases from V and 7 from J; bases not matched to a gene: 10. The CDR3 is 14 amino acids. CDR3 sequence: CASKEAGGHQPQHF. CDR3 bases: TGTGCCAGCAAGGAGGCAGGGGGACACCAGCCCCAGCATTTT.

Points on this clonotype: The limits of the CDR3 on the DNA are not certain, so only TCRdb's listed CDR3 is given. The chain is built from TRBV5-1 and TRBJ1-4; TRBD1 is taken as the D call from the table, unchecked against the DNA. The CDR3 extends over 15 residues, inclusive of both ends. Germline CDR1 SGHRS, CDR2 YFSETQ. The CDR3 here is CASRNPGANEKLFFF.

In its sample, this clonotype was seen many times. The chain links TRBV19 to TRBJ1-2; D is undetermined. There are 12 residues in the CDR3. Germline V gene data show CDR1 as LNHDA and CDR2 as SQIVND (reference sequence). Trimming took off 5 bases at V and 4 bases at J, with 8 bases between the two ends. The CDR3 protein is CASSRVGYGYTF. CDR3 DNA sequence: TGTGCCAGTAGTCGGGTAGGCTATGGCTACACCTTC.

CDR3 in amino acids: CASSEVAGASNEQYF. CDR3 coding DNA: TGTGCCAGCAGCGAGGTAGCGGGCGCGTCCAACGAGCAGTACTTC. J is TRBJ2-7 and V is TRBV9, with 7 bases fitting TRBD2. With 3 bases clipped from V and 5 bases from J, the junction kept 11 bases outside the gene matches. CDR3 size: 15 residues. Germline V gene data show CDR1 as SGDLS and CDR2 as YYNGEE.